A selection of T cell receptor beta chains follows, all from one sample in a study of cytomegalovirus exposure and HLA in healthy donors. Measured with immunoSEQ multiplex PCR; TCRdb has only the in-frame clones, and not every one. The data hold around 210,000 clones, with 75% to 85% observed a single time. The sequenced material came from PBMCs. These receptors were obtained from a male donor in good health and CMV-seropositive. The CDR3 runs from the conserved cysteine through the conserved F or W. Each record gives: D gene, J gene, V gene, clone size, CDR3 length, CDR3 protein, CDR3 DNA. A D gene is named only where the DNA matches it firmly. Clone sizes are given selectively: once, few, many, or a class where the clone is expanded.

D gene: NA; J gene: TRBJ2-5; V gene: TRBV18; clone size: NA; CDR3 length: 15; CDR3 protein: CASSKFTGDQETQYF; CDR3 DNA: TGTGCCAGCTCAAAATTTACAGGTGACCAAGAGACCCAGTACTTC
D gene: TRBD1; J gene: TRBJ1-3; V gene: TRBV30; clone size: few; CDR3 length: 16; CDR3 protein: CAWYSPGQNSGNTIYF; CDR3 DNA: TGTGCCTGGTACTCCCCGGGACAGAATTCTGGAAACACCATATATTTT
D gene: NA; J gene: TRBJ1-4; V gene: TRBV28; clone size: NA; CDR3 length: 15; CDR3 protein: CASSFQRTDNEKLFF; CDR3 DNA: TGTGCCAGCAGTTTCCAGCGGACAGATAATGAAAAACTGTTTTTT
D gene: NA; J gene: TRBJ2-1; V gene: TRBV7-9; clone size: NA; CDR3 length: 13; CDR3 protein: CASSSRDHNEQFF; CDR3 DNA: TGTGCCAGCAGCTCACGCGATCACAATGAGCAGTTCTTC
D gene: NA; J gene: TRBJ1-4; V gene: TRBV5-1; clone size: once; CDR3 length: 13; CDR3 protein: CASSLRQREKLFF; CDR3 DNA: TGCGCCAGCAGCTTGAGACAGCGCGAAAAACTGTTTTTT
D gene: TRBD1; J gene: TRBJ1-2; V gene: TRBV7-9; clone size: NA; CDR3 length: 15; CDR3 protein: CASRYTGGANYGYTF; CDR3 DNA: TGTGCCAGCAGATATACAGGGGGAGCTAACTATGGCTACACCTTC
D gene: NA; J gene: TRBJ2-7; V gene: TRBV4-2; clone size: NA; CDR3 length: 14; CDR3 protein: CASSQDRVSYEQYF; CDR3 DNA: TGTGCCAGCAGCCAAGATCGGGTTTCCTACGAGCAGTACTTC
D gene: TRBD1; J gene: TRBJ2-7; V gene: TRBV11-3; clone size: NA; CDR3 length: 14; CDR3 protein: CASSPGQGPYEQYF; CDR3 DNA: TGTGCTTCCAGTCCGGGACAGGGACCTTACGAGCAGTACTTC
D gene: NA; J gene: TRBJ2-3; V gene: TRBV7-2; clone size: NA; CDR3 length: 18; CDR3 protein: CASSLGGAGPNLTDTQYF; CDR3 DNA: TGTGCCAGCAGCTTAGGTGGTGCGGGCCCAAACCTCACAGATACGCAGTATTTT
D gene: TRBD2; J gene: TRBJ2-1; V gene: TRBV6-4; clone size: few; CDR3 length: 15; CDR3 protein: CASSIREVSYNEQFF; CDR3 DNA: TGTGCCAGTAGTATCCGGGAGGTCTCCTACAATGAGCAGTTCTTC
D gene: TRBD2; J gene: TRBJ2-1; V gene: TRBV30; clone size: NA; CDR3 length: 14; CDR3 protein: CAWRSDLAGVEQFF; CDR3 DNA: TGTGCCTGGAGGTCCGATCTAGCGGGCGTTGAGCAGTTCTTC
D gene: NA; J gene: TRBJ1-2; V gene: TRBV2; clone size: NA; CDR3 length: 15; CDR3 protein: CASKGGMDRARGYTF; CDR3 DNA: TGTGCCAGCAAAGGAGGAATGGACCGCGCTCGAGGCTACACCTTC
D gene: TRBD2; J gene: TRBJ2-3; V gene: TRBV5-1; clone size: NA; CDR3 length: 15; CDR3 protein: CASILAGDRTDTQYF; CDR3 DNA: TGCGCCAGCATCTTAGCGGGGGACCGCACAGATACGCAGTATTTT
D gene: TRBD2; J gene: TRBJ2-2; V gene: TRBV11-3; clone size: once; CDR3 length: 16; CDR3 protein: CASSPLTSGGAGELFF; CDR3 DNA: TGTGCCAGCAGCCCGTTGACTAGCGGGGGGGCCGGGGAGCTGTTTTTT
D gene: NA; J gene: TRBJ1-3; V gene: TRBV7-8; clone size: NA; CDR3 length: 14; CDR3 protein: CASSSESSGNTIYF; CDR3 DNA: TGTGCCAGCAGCTCGGAGAGCTCTGGAAACACCATATATTTT
D gene: TRBD1; J gene: TRBJ1-1; V gene: TRBV6-5; clone size: few; CDR3 length: 13; CDR3 protein: CASLRQGAGEAFF; CDR3 DNA: TGTGCCAGCCTTAGACAGGGGGCGGGTGAAGCTTTCTTT
D gene: TRBD2; J gene: TRBJ2-1; V gene: TRBV5-1; clone size: NA; CDR3 length: 18; CDR3 protein: CASTSQGSGGSSYNEQFF; CDR3 DNA: TGCGCCAGCACCTCCCAAGGCAGCGGGGGTAGCTCCTACAATGAGCAGTTCTTC
D gene: NA; J gene: TRBJ1-4; V gene: TRBV5-4; clone size: once; CDR3 length: 15; CDR3 protein: CASSLAGGGSEKLFF; CDR3 DNA: TGTGCCAGCAGCTTGGCCGGGGGAGGTAGTGAAAAACTGTTTTTT
D gene: TRBD2; J gene: TRBJ2-7; V gene: TRBV7-3; clone size: NA; CDR3 length: 15; CDR3 protein: CASSPGRGLAYEQYF; CDR3 DNA: TGTGCCAGCAGCCCAGGGAGGGGACTAGCTTACGAGCAGTACTTC
D gene: NA; J gene: TRBJ2-2; V gene: TRBV11-2; clone size: NA; CDR3 length: 14; CDR3 protein: CASNRQENTGELFF; CDR3 DNA: TGTGCCAGCAACCGACAGGAGAACACCGGGGAGCTGTTTTTT
D gene: TRBD1; J gene: TRBJ2-1; V gene: TRBV7-8; clone size: NA; CDR3 length: 19; CDR3 protein: CASSSGQVNILSSYNEQFF; CDR3 DNA: TGTGCCAGCAGCTCAGGACAGGTAAACATTTTAAGCTCCTACAATGAGCAGTTCTTC
D gene: TRBD1; J gene: TRBJ2-2; V gene: TRBV5-1; clone size: NA; CDR3 length: 15; CDR3 protein: CASSLDRGDTGELFF; CDR3 DNA: TGCGCCAGCAGCTTGGACAGGGGTGACACCGGGGAGCTGTTTTTT
D gene: TRBD2; J gene: TRBJ2-5; V gene: TRBV7-9; clone size: NA; CDR3 length: 16; CDR3 protein: CASSLTSGVYQETQYF; CDR3 DNA: TGTGCCAGCAGCCTAACTAGCGGGGTGTACCAAGAGACCCAGTACTTC
D gene: NA; J gene: TRBJ2-7; V gene: TRBV5-6; clone size: few; CDR3 length: 13; CDR3 protein: CASSFLRNYEQYF; CDR3 DNA: TGTGCCAGCAGCTTCCTTAGAAACTACGAGCAGTACTTC
D gene: NA; J gene: TRBJ1-2; V gene: TRBV19; clone size: NA; CDR3 length: 12; CDR3 protein: CATKTWIYGYTF; CDR3 DNA: TGTGCCACCAAGACTTGGATTTATGGCTACACCTTC
D gene: NA; J gene: TRBJ2-7; V gene: TRBV28; clone size: NA; CDR3 length: 14; CDR3 protein: CATVVGPRIYEQYF; CDR3 DNA: TGTGCCACCGTCGTCGGCCCTAGAATCTACGAGCAGTACTTC
D gene: NA; J gene: TRBJ2-5; V gene: TRBV20-1; clone size: few; CDR3 length: 11; CDR3 protein: CSATAGETQYF; CDR3 DNA: TGCAGTGCCACAGCGGGAGAGACCCAGTACTTC
D gene: NA; J gene: TRBJ1-2; V gene: TRBV9; clone size: NA; CDR3 length: 14; CDR3 protein: CASSVGSANYGYTF; CDR3 DNA: TGTGCCAGCAGCGTAGGGTCAGCGAACTATGGCTACACCTTC
D gene: TRBD2; J gene: TRBJ2-7; V gene: TRBV4-3; clone size: NA; CDR3 length: 15; CDR3 protein: CASSPIAGALYEQYF; CDR3 DNA: TGCGCCAGCAGCCCCATAGCGGGGGCCCTATACGAGCAGTACTTC
D gene: TRBD2; J gene: TRBJ2-7; V gene: TRBV4-3; clone size: NA; CDR3 length: 15; CDR3 protein: CASSQVLAGDYEQYF; CDR3 DNA: TGCGCCAGCAGCCAAGTATTAGCGGGGGACTACGAGCAGTACTTC
D gene: TRBD2; J gene: TRBJ2-3; V gene: TRBV29-1; clone size: NA; CDR3 length: 13; CDR3 protein: CSVCLAASDTQYF; CDR3 DNA: TGCAGCGTTTGCCTAGCGGCATCAGATACGCAGTATTTT
D gene: NA; J gene: TRBJ1-4; V gene: TRBV9; clone size: NA; CDR3 length: 15; CDR3 protein: CASSDHMATNEKLFF; CDR3 DNA: TGTGCCAGCAGCGACCACATGGCAACTAATGAAAAACTGTTTTTT
D gene: TRBD1; J gene: TRBJ2-7; V gene: TRBV30; clone size: NA; CDR3 length: 13; CDR3 protein: CAWSRGNSYEQYF; CDR3 DNA: TGTGCCTGGAGCAGGGGGAACTCCTACGAGCAGTACTTC
D gene: TRBD1; J gene: TRBJ1-2; V gene: TRBV5-6; clone size: NA; CDR3 length: 16; CDR3 protein: CASSLYRDRESYGYTF; CDR3 DNA: TGTGCCAGCAGCTTGTACCGGGACAGGGAAAGCTATGGCTACACCTTC
D gene: TRBD1; J gene: TRBJ2-7; V gene: TRBV6-5; clone size: NA; CDR3 length: 15; CDR3 protein: CASRARGSSSYEQYF; CDR3 DNA: TGTGCCAGCAGGGCCAGGGGGTCAAGCTCCTACGAGCAGTACTTC
D gene: NA; J gene: TRBJ1-4; V gene: TRBV6-5; clone size: NA; CDR3 length: 14; CDR3 protein: CASSRDRHFEKLFF; CDR3 DNA: TGTGCCAGCAGCAGAGACAGGCACTTTGAAAAACTGTTTTTT
D gene: NA; J gene: TRBJ2-5; V gene: TRBV27; clone size: once; CDR3 length: 13; CDR3 protein: CASSLEEQEAQYF; CDR3 DNA: TGTGCCAGCAGTTTAGAGGAGCAAGAGGCCCAGTACTTC
D gene: NA; J gene: TRBJ1-3; V gene: TRBV30; clone size: NA; CDR3 length: 14; CDR3 protein: CAYTRGFSGNTIYF; CDR3 DNA: TGTGCCTATACTAGGGGGTTCTCTGGAAACACCATATATTTT
D gene: NA; J gene: TRBJ2-1; V gene: TRBV9; clone size: NA; CDR3 length: 15; CDR3 protein: CASSVEGSPYNEQFF; CDR3 DNA: TGTGCCAGCAGCGTGGAGGGATCACCCTACAATGAGCAGTTCTTC
D gene: NA; J gene: TRBJ2-7; V gene: TRBV15; clone size: NA; CDR3 length: 15; CDR3 protein: CATSRERDRAYEQYF; CDR3 DNA: TGTGCCACCAGCAGAGAGCGAGACAGAGCATACGAGCAGTACTTC
D gene: TRBD1; J gene: TRBJ1-1; V gene: TRBV5-4; clone size: NA; CDR3 length: 16; CDR3 protein: CASSLQLGQGDTEAFF; CDR3 DNA: TGTGCCAGCAGCTTACAGCTAGGACAGGGGGACACTGAAGCTTTCTTT